This T cell receptor beta chain was sequenced for a study of blood T cell repertoires in COVID-19. Study overall: The United States, Italy and Spain were the sources of the acute and convalescent COVID-19 samples. Nucleic acid was either cDNA or gDNA, and it came from T cells, B-cell-depleted T cells, or PBMCs.

Per the germline V gene, CDR1 is MNHEY and CDR2 is SMNVEV (reference sequence). Deletions cut 8 bases from V and 1 base from J, with 12 bases between. The CDR3 is 13 residues long. Per the original methods: Counts of nucleated cells, estimated from reference gene primer amplification, were obtained. Generated by immunoSEQ multiplex PCR, the TCRdb table keeps only in-frame clones and is missing some. For V, J and clone size, that table is used; D and trimming come from the DNA. This sample yields 40,000 to 65,000 clones, of which 60% to 85% are seen a single time; just under 15% belongs to the top ten.

The sequenced sample was peripheral blood. The receptor was isolated from a human donor with active or convalescent COVID-19. The donor label of this sample is uncertain. The chain employs TRBV27 and TRBJ2-7; D not certain. The CDR3 sequence is CASGHRDSYEQYF. CDR3 sequence (DNA): TGTGCCAGCGGCCACCGTGATTCCTACGAGCAGTACTTC.